This T cell receptor beta chain was identified during a study of cytomegalovirus exposure and HLA in healthy donors. PCR used 60 Vbeta primers and 13 Jbeta primers. TCRdb's table, derived via immunoSEQ multiplex PCR, lists solely in-frame clones and lacks some. The table lists 100,000 to 150,000 clones, around four fifths of them singletons. This TCR derives from a boy aged 5-17 years in good health and CMV-seronegative. Sequencing was carried out using PBMCs.

CDR3 coding DNA: TGCGCCAGCAGCCCCCGGGGGGGAGAGGGGTTCGGCAATGAGCAGTTCTTC. Residues: CASSPRGGEGFGNEQFF. The chain recombines TRBV5-1 with TRBJ2-1; 8 positions match TRBD2. CDR3 length equals 17 residues. V was clipped by 4 bases and J by 6 bases; unmatched bases: 15. Per germline, CDR1 SGHRS and CDR2 YFSETQ.